This T cell receptor beta chain comes out of a study of shared clonotypes between healthy human individuals. Splitting of each subset's genomic DNA was done evenly across several immunoSEQ plates. Original handling: ImmunoSEQ gave junction-only sequences without quality scores, so filtering differed. TCRdb's table, derived via immunoSEQ multiplex PCR, lists solely in-frame clones and lacks some. V and J calls and clone size are as listed in that table; D and trimming were resolved from the DNA. The table records 450,000 to 650,000 clones, roughly 72% of them present only once. Germline lookup yields CDR1 MNHNS and CDR2 SASEGT. The V end lost 2 bases, the J end lost 8 bases, and 12 bases lay between the germline ends. The CDR3 consists of 13 residues.

Material: PBMCs. The V call is TRBV6-1, the J call TRBJ1-2, with D uncertain. This TCR derives from a woman in her thirties or forties in good health. Some clones in this sample may be carry-over from other donors' samples. CDR3 nucleotide sequence: TGTGCCAGCAGTGAAACTGGGGAAGGGGGCTACACCTTC. Residues: CASSETGEGGYTF.